Listed here are 11 T cell receptor beta chains from one sample, sequenced in a study of cytomegalovirus exposure and HLA in healthy donors. Measured with immunoSEQ multiplex PCR; TCRdb has only the in-frame clones, and not every one. The table has around 250,000 clones, about 90% seen once. The sample consisted of PBMCs. These receptors all stem from a woman younger than 30 in good health and CMV-seronegative.

The chain recombines TRBV5-1 with TRBJ2-2; no definite D call. CDR1 is SGHRS and CDR2 is YFSETQ in the germline V gene. The CDR3 has 16 amino acids. V shed 0 bases and J shed 0 bases, with 9 bases lying between them. CDR3 protein: CASSLDPGTNTGELFF. For the CDR3, the DNA is TGCGCCAGCAGCTTGGACCCAGGAACGAACACCGGGGAGCTGTTTTTT.

This rearrangement joins TRBV7-8 to TRBJ2-1; D unresolved. V gave up 2 bases and J gave up 4 bases, with 6 bases separating them. The CDR3 is 13 residues long. The germline V gene encodes CDR1 SGHVS and CDR2 FQNEAQ. The CDR3 loop is CASSLYIYNEQFF. CDR3 in DNA: TGTGCCAGCAGCTTATATATTTACAATGAGCAGTTCTTC.

The chain combines TRBV4-1 with TRBJ1-1, with 8 bases lining up with TRBD1. The length of the CDR3 is 14 residues. Germline CDR1 and CDR2: MGHRA and YSYEKL. After removal of 5 bases from V and 2 bases from J, the junction contained 4 bases not matched to a gene. This CDR3 reads CASSEDRVNTEAFF. The CDR3 nucleotides read TGCGCCAGCAGCGAGGACAGGGTAAACACTGAAGCTTTCTTT.

This rearrangement joins TRBV6-5 to TRBJ2-3; 7 positions match TRBD1. The CDR3 contains 14 residues. The germline V gene has CDR1 MNHEY and CDR2 SVGAGI. The V and J ends lost 7 bases and 1 base, in that order; junction bases with no gene match: 5. The CDR3 protein is CASKPGQRTDTQYF. CDR3 bases: TGTGCCAGCAAACCGGGACAGCGCACAGATACGCAGTATTTT.

The chain couples TRBV5-1 to TRBJ2-1; 7 nucleotides align to TRBD1. Germline V gene sequence: CDR1 SGHRS, CDR2 YFSETQ. This CDR3 has 16 residues. The J segment lost 8 bases and the V segment lost 0 bases, leaving 11 bases of the junction unmatched. The CDR3 region has the DNA TGCGCCAGCAGCTTGGGGAATTTAGGGGGCCTGGATGAGCAGTTCTTC. As protein: CASSLGNLGGLDEQFF.

This chain uses TRBV5-1 with TRBJ1-2; D gene uncertain. In germline, CDR1 is SGHRS, CDR2 YFSETQ. Trimming removed 5 bases at V and 7 bases at J, with 12 bases between. The length of the CDR3 is 12 residues. The CDR3 spells CASRGRVFGYTF. The CDR3 bases are TGCGCCAGCAGAGGGCGGGTTTTTGGCTACACCTTC. Full variable domain (remainder filled in from reference TRBV5-1 and TRBJ1-2): KAGVTQTPRYLIKTRGQQVTLSCSPISGHRSVSWYQQTPGQGLQFLFEYFSETQRNKGNFPGRFSGRQFSNSRSEMNVSTLELGDSALYLCASRGRVFGYTFGSGTRLTVV.

This clone was observed a single time. The chain carries TRBV27 and TRBJ1-5, with 10 nucleotides matching TRBD1. This CDR3 comprises 15 residues. The germline CDR1 and CDR2 sequences are MNHEY and SMNVEV (reference sequence). The trim removed 5 bases at V and 6 bases at J, leaving 7 bases unmatched. CDR3 nucleotides: TGTGCCAGCAGTACCTTGGGACAGGGGAGTCAGCCCCAGCATTTT. Translation: CASSTLGQGSQPQHF.

The genes are TRBV6-5 and TRBJ1-5; TRBD1 aligns across 8 bases. Germline CDR1 and CDR2: MNHEY and SVGAGI. With V trimmed by 6 bases and J by 5 bases, 9 bases remained unmatched. CDR3 length: 15 residues. CDR3 protein: CASSHRAGGDQPQHF. The CDR3 DNA reads TGTGCCAGCAGCCACAGGGCAGGGGGCGATCAGCCCCAGCATTTT.

This clone was found once. The V gene is TRBV28, the J gene TRBJ1-4; 7 positions agree with TRBD1. Trimming removed 5 bases from V and 5 bases from J; junction bases left unmatched: 8. CDR1 is MDHEN, CDR2 SYDVKM, per germline. The CDR3 runs to 15 residues. CDR3 sequence (DNA): TGTGCCAGCAGTCCCAGGACAGGCCTGAATGAAAAACTGTTTTTT. The encoded protein is CASSPRTGLNEKLFF.

The V call is TRBV18, the J call TRBJ1-2, with D possibly matching TRBD1 (6 bases). The CDR3 is 16 amino acids. The V gene lost 6 bases and the J gene lost 4 bases, with 21 bases spanning the gap. Looked up from germline, CDR1 is KGHSH and CDR2 is LQKENI. The CDR3 here is CASSPSVAGEAYGYTF. DNA of the CDR3: TGTGCCAGCTCGCCCTCGGTAGCAGGGGAAGCCTATGGCTACACCTTC.

V usage is TRBV10-2 and J usage is TRBJ1-1; TRBD1 matches at 7 bases. CDR3 length: 15 residues. V dropped 6 bases and J dropped 0; count of bases not matched to a gene: 7. Germline lookup yields CDR1 WSHSY and CDR2 SAAADI. The CDR3 DNA reads as TGCGCCAGCAGCGGGGACAGTCTTATGAACACTGAAGCTTTCTTT. Translating gives CASSGDSLMNTEAFF.